Listed here are 17 T cell receptor beta chains from one sample, sequenced in a study of shared T cell receptors in the human thymus. Clones were sequenced by immunoSEQ multiplex PCR, and TCRdb holds only the in-frame ones, with some missing. The data contain about 660,000 clones, 85% to 90% of them singletons. A further study also used this sample, focusing on human thymus T cells.

The material sequenced was thymocytes. These receptors came from a boy under two years old with a congenital heart defect.

The CDR3 spells CSVAAESSYNEQFF. The CDR3 DNA reads as TGCAGCGTTGCAGCGGAGAGCTCCTACAATGAGCAGTTCTTC. The V gene is TRBV29-1, the J gene TRBJ2-1, with D tentatively TRBD2 (5 bases). Germline V CDR1 and CDR2: SQVTM, ANQGSEA. The CDR3 sequence is 14 residues long. The V and J ends lost 4 bases and 0 bases respectively, with 10 bases between them.

The chain employs TRBV5-1 and TRBJ1-4; 8 bases are shared with TRBD1. This CDR3 contains 15 residues. The germline CDR1 and CDR2 sequences are SGHRS and YFSETQ. Losses at the gene ends were 1 base for V and 3 bases for J; bases not matched to a gene: 2. This CDR3 is CASSLRTGPNEKLFF. DNA of the CDR3: TGCGCCAGCAGCTTGAGGACAGGGCCTAATGAAAAACTGTTTTTT.

The chain joins TRBV7-2 to TRBJ2-3, with TRBD2 identical over 7 bases. The V and J ends lost 5 bases and 3 bases, in that order; junction bases with no gene match: 14. Per the germline V gene, CDR1 is SGHTA and CDR2 is FQGNSA. The CDR3 has 17 residues. In DNA form, the CDR3 reads TGTGCCAGCAGCCCCGGGAGCGGGGAGCATATTACAGATACGCAGTATTTT. The encoded protein is CASSPGSGEHITDTQYF.

V is TRBV12-1 and J is TRBJ1-1. TRBV12-1 is classified as a pseudogene. This CDR3 has 13 residues. CDR3 sequence: CASRLTVNTEAFF. Written as DNA, the CDR3 is TGTGCCAGCAGATTAACGGTGAACACTGAAGCTTTCTTT.

This chain links TRBV11-2 with TRBJ2-5; tentatively, D is TRBD2 (6 bases). In germline, CDR1 is SGHAT, CDR2 FQNNGV. The CDR3 has 18 amino acids. Trimming stripped 5 bases from V and 2 bases from J, with 24 bases between. The CDR3 DNA reads as TGTGCCAGCAGCCCAGCGGTTCGAGGCGGACTAAATCAAGAGACCCAGTACTTC. This sequence encodes CASSPAVRGGLNQETQYF.

The chain links TRBV10-3 to TRBJ2-3; possible D gene TRBD2, 5 bases. The CDR3 extends over 17 amino acids. Trimming cost V 4 bases and J 4 bases, with 21 bases left between them. Germline V gene sequence: CDR1 ENHRY, CDR2 SYGVKD. In nucleotides, the CDR3 is TGTGCCATCAGTGTATTCCGTGGCAGGAGGCAAGCAGATACGCAGTATTTT. As protein: CAISVFRGRRQADTQYF.

The V gene is TRBV5-5, the J gene TRBJ2-7; possible D gene TRBD1, 6 bases. The V and J ends lost 3 bases and 2 bases respectively, with 18 bases between them. CDR1 SGHKS and CDR2 YYEKEE come from the germline V gene (reference sequence). The CDR3 contains 16 residues. Here the CDR3 reads CASSSSSRGQPYEQYF. In DNA form, the CDR3 reads TGTGCCAGCAGCTCGAGCAGCCGAGGACAGCCCTACGAGCAGTACTTC.

The J gene is TRBJ1-2, the V gene TRBV7-9, with 7 positions matching TRBD1. The germline gives CDR1 SEHNR, CDR2 FQNEAQ (reference sequence). The CDR3 covers 17 residues. The V segment lost 1 base and the J segment 4 bases; nucleotides outside the gene matches: 12. CDR3: CASSLGGGTDEFYGYTF. As DNA, the CDR3 is TGTGCCAGCAGCTTAGGAGGGGGGACAGATGAATTCTATGGCTACACCTTC.

This clone has just one count. The chain combines TRBV4-1 with TRBJ2-7; D not resolved. The CDR3 contains 12 residues. Germline assignment: CDR1 MGHRA and CDR2 YSYEKL. Trimming cost V 1 base and J 6 bases, with 7 bases left between them. The CDR3 nucleotides are TGCGCCAGCAGCCAAGTTCCGGGCGAGCAGTACTTC. Its translation is CASSQVPGEQYF.

This rearrangement joins TRBV27 to TRBJ2-1, with D perhaps TRBD2 (6 bases). V was cut by 6 bases and J by 0 bases, with 12 bases left in between. The CDR3 totals 15 residues. Germline V gene data show CDR1 as MNHEY and CDR2 as SMNVEV (reference sequence). As DNA, the CDR3 is TGTGCCAGCAGGGAAGGAGGGATCTCCTACAATGAGCAGTTCTTC. Protein: CASREGGISYNEQFF.

The CDR3 reads CASRGSLADSTDTQYF. As DNA, the CDR3 is TGTGCCAGCAGGGGGTCTCTAGCGGATAGCACAGATACGCAGTATTTT. The gene calls are TRBV2 and TRBJ2-3, with 7 bases lining up with TRBD2. The ends lost 6 bases at V and 0 bases at J; junction bases unmatched: 9. CDR1 and CDR2 from the germline V gene are SNHLY and FYNNEI. The CDR3 runs 16 residues.

The V and J genes are TRBV15 and TRBJ2-7, with 13 bases that match TRBD2. The V gene end was trimmed by 1 base and the J gene end by 0 bases; junction bases not matched to a gene: 3. CDR1 LNHNV and CDR2 YYDKDF come from the germline V gene (reference sequence). This CDR3 has 17 amino acids. The CDR3 loop reads CATSRVGLAGLSYEQYF. In nucleotides, the CDR3 is TGTGCCACCAGCAGAGTGGGACTAGCGGGACTCTCCTACGAGCAGTACTTC. The full variable domain, with the rest looked up from reference TRBV15 and TRBJ2-7, is DAMVIQNPRYQVTQFGKPVTLSCSQTLNHNVMYWYQQKSSQAPKLLFHYYDKDFNNEADTPDNFQSRRPNTSFCFLDIRSPGLGDTAMYLCATSRVGLAGLSYEQYFGPGTRLTVT.

The chain has TRBV27 and TRBJ1-2; 7 bases map to TRBD1. The CDR3 consists of 12 residues. V lost 10 bases and J lost 3; bases outside the gene matches: 5. Germline V gene sequence: CDR1 MNHEY, CDR2 SMNVEV (reference sequence). The CDR3 is CATYRGDYGYTF. In nucleotides, the CDR3 is TGTGCCACTTACAGGGGTGACTATGGCTACACCTTC.

The genes are TRBV7-2 and TRBJ2-7, with D possibly being TRBD2 (6 bases). CDR3 length equals 19 residues. Germline loops: CDR1 SGHTA, CDR2 FQGNSA. The V and J ends lost 1 base and 0 bases respectively, with 22 bases between them. The CDR3 loop is CASSLVSMVSGPFSYEQYF. CDR3 sequence (DNA): TGTGCCAGCAGCTTAGTGTCTATGGTTAGCGGACCGTTCTCCTACGAGCAGTACTTC.

J is TRBJ1-3 and V is TRBV19; D is unresolved. This CDR3 spans 16 amino acids. Trimming shortened V by 3 bases and J by 0 bases, and 12 bases separated the two germline ends. Germline V gene sequence: CDR1 LNHDA, CDR2 SQIVND (reference sequence). The CDR3 nucleotides are TGTGCCAGTAGTATTGGGCAGGCGAGCTCTGGAAACACCATATATTTT. This encodes CASSIGQASSGNTIYF.

The chain couples TRBV2 to TRBJ1-1, with 7 positions matching TRBD1. Germline values: CDR1 SNHLY, CDR2 FYNNEI. There are 13 residues in the CDR3. The trim removed 6 bases at V and 0 bases at J, leaving 1 base unmatched. CDR3: CASSRGLNTEAFF. DNA of the CDR3: TGTGCCAGCAGCAGGGGGTTGAACACTGAAGCTTTCTTT.

The chain couples TRBV28 to TRBJ2-7; D is uncertain. The CDR3 loop spans 13 amino acids. Trimming pared 7 bases from V and 4 bases from J, leaving 14 bases between. Germline lookup yields CDR1 MDHEN and CDR2 SYDVKM. CDR3 nucleotide sequence: TGTGCCAGCACCCAGCGCCCTGCTTACGAGCAGTACTTC. It codes for CASTQRPAYEQYF.